This is a list of T cell receptor beta chains from one sample in a study of blood T cell repertoires in COVID-19. TCRdb's table, derived via immunoSEQ multiplex PCR, lists solely in-frame clones and lacks some. The table records roughly 310,000 clones, approximately 90% of them present only once. Sequencing used peripheral blood. The receptors were sampled from a woman aged 45 to 65 with active or convalescent COVID-19. The CDR3 runs from the conserved cysteine through the conserved F or W. A D gene is named only where the DNA matches it firmly. Size is omitted from some rows. Given values are once, few, many or a class for expanded clones.

>TRBD1|.|TRBV27|TRBJ2-7
TGTGCCAGCAGCTTACGGGGACAGGGGATTAATTACGAGCAGTACTTC
CASSLRGQGINYEQYF
>.|.|TRBV28|TRBJ1-5
TGTGCCAGCACCCGACCCCGGGCCCGAGGGGAGGATCAGCCCCAGCATTTT
CASTRPRARGEDQPQHF
>.|.|TRBV15|TRBJ1-1
TGTGCCACCAGCAGAGATAAGCGGGTAATAGGGAACACTGAAGCTTTCTTT
CATSRDKRVIGNTEAFF
>TRBD2|.|TRBV9|TRBJ2-3
TGTGCCAGCAGCGTAGTGGCGGGAGGGCCTTCAGATACGCAGTATTTT
CASSVVAGGPSDTQYF
>TRBD1|.|TRBV4-3|TRBJ2-6
TGCGCCAGCAGCCAAGAAGTATCCGGGACAGCCCTTTCTGGGGCCAACGTCCTGACTTTC
CASSQEVSGTALSGANVLTF
>.|.|TRBV7-2|TRBJ1-2
TGTGCCAGCAGCCCTCCTCCGGGACATGCGAATGGCTACACCTTC
CASSPPPGHANGYTF
>.|.|TRBV6-1|TRBJ1-3
TGTGCCAGCAGTGAAGCAAACCGGGACTCCATATATTTT
CASSEANRDSIYF
>TRBD1|.|TRBV10-3|TRBJ1-2
TGTGCCATCAAAGAGGGGGCTTTGTCTGGCTACACCTTC
CAIKEGALSGYTF
>TRBD1|.|TRBV7-7|TRBJ1-3
TGTGCTAGCAGCTTAACCGGGACAGGAGAGGGAAACACCATATATTTT
CASSLTGTGEGNTIYF
>TRBD2|.|TRBV19|TRBJ2-7
TGTGCCAGTAGTACAGGACTAGGAGTCTCCGTATACGAGCAGTACTTC
CASSTGLGVSVYEQYF
>TRBD1|.|TRBV2|TRBJ1-2
TGTGCCAGCAGTGGGGGACAGGCCTACTATGGCTACACCTTC
CASSGGQAYYGYTF
>TRBD1|.|TRBV19|TRBJ1-5
TGTGCCAGTAGTGATCCGGGACAGGGCATGAGAAATCAGCCCCAGCATTTT
CASSDPGQGMRNQPQHF
>.|few|TRBV11-2|TRBJ2-7
TGTGCCAGCAGCTTACAACAGCCCGCCTACGAGCAGTACTTC
CASSLQQPAYEQYF
>.|.|TRBV4-3|TRBJ2-1
TGCGCCAGCAGCCAAGATATTATAGGGAGTAAAGATGAGCAGTTCTTC
CASSQDIIGSKDEQFF
>.|.|TRBV7-9|TRBJ2-1
TGTGCCAGCAGCTCCCCCCTCGGCCAATCTCGAGGTGAGCAGTTCTTC
CASSSPLGQSRGEQFF
>TRBD2|.|TRBV3-1/TRBV3-2|TRBJ2-7
TGTGCCAGCAGCCGAGGGACTAGCGGACCCTACGAGCAGTACTTC
CASSRGTSGPYEQYF
>.|.|TRBV11-2|TRBJ2-7
TGTGCCAGCAGCGCGGCCAGGGGCACCTACGAGCAGTACTTC
CASSAARGTYEQYF
>.|once|TRBV5-1|TRBJ1-1
TGCGCCAGCAGCCGTCAGGACACTGAAGCTTTCTTT
CASSRQDTEAFF
>.|.|TRBV4-2|TRBJ2-2
TGTGCCAGCAGCCAAGAATTACTAGGGGGCACCGGGGAGCTGTTTTTT
CASSQELLGGTGELFF
>TRBD1|.|TRBV6-5|TRBJ2-3
TGTGCCAGCAGGCCAGACAGGGGGCAATCCTATACGCAGTATTTT
CASRPDRGQSYTQYF
>.|.|TRBV7-8|TRBJ1-2
TGTGCCAGCATCCCCCTATCACCCGGCGAGAGGGTTAAAAGCTACACCTTC
CASIPLSPGERVKSYTF
>.|.|TRBV2|TRBJ1-4
TGTGCCAGCAGTGAAGGCCCCCCGGCACGAGGTGAAAAACTGTTTTTT
CASSEGPPARGEKLFF
>TRBD1|.|TRBV30|TRBJ1-5
TGTGCCTGGAGTCCTCGAAGGGGGACAGGGGACCAGCCCCAGCATTTT
CAWSPRRGTGDQPQHF
>.|.|TRBV19|TRBJ1-5
TGTGCCAGTAGGGAGGGGAGAAGCAATCAGCCCCAGCATTTT
CASREGRSNQPQHF
>.|.|TRBV18|TRBJ2-7
TGTGCCAGCTCACCCGAGACAGATTATCTCTCCTACGAGCAGTACTTC
CASSPETDYLSYEQYF
>.|.|TRBV24-1|TRBJ1-5
TGTGCCACCAGTGGCAGGATTCGCGGGCCACCCCAGCATTTT
CATSGRIRGPPQHF
>.|.|TRBV2|TRBJ1-1
TGTGCCAGCCGGCGGGAATCGAACACTGAAGCTTTCTTT
CASRRESNTEAFF
>.|.|TRBV4-2|TRBJ2-2
TGTGCCAGCAGCCCAGCGGCTACCCAAACCGGGGAGCTGTTTTTT
CASSPAATQTGELFF
>.|.|TRBV2|TRBJ1-3
TGTGCCAGCAGTACAGCTTATTCTGGAAACACCATATATTTT
CASSTAYSGNTIYF
>TRBD1|.|TRBV3-1/TRBV3-2|TRBJ1-1
TGTGCCAGCAGCCAAGTTACAGGGGGCGGAACTGAAGCTTTCTTT
CASSQVTGGGTEAFF
>TRBD1|.|TRBV2|TRBJ1-2
TGTGCCAGCAGTGAAGCGGTACGACAGGGGAATGGCTACACCTTC
CASSEAVRQGNGYTF
>TRBD1|.|TRBV19|TRBJ2-3
TGTGCCAGTAGTATTGGACAGGGATGGGCCCAAGATACGCAGTATTTT
CASSIGQGWAQDTQYF
>.|.|TRBV4-1|TRBJ1-3
TGCGCCAGCAGCCCCACAGGTTCAGGAAACACCATATATTTT
CASSPTGSGNTIYF
>.|few|TRBV9|TRBJ1-5
TGTGCCAGCAGCGTAGGGGGGGCGGGAGGCAATCAGCCCCAGCATTTT
CASSVGGAGGNQPQHF
>TRBD1|.|TRBV2|TRBJ1-5
TGTGCCAGCAGTCTCCGGGACAGGGGCAATCAGCCCCAGCATTTT
CASSLRDRGNQPQHF
>.|.|TRBV6-6|TRBJ1-5
TGTGCCAGCAGTCAACAGGGCGGTCAGCCCCAGCATTTT
CASSQQGGQPQHF
>.|.|TRBV18|TRBJ2-7
TGTGCCAGCTCACCGAATCCGGGAGCCACCTACGAGCAGTACTTC
CASSPNPGATYEQYF
>.|.|TRBV29-1|TRBJ2-1
TGCAGCGTTGTTATTCAGGCAGACAATGAGCAGTTCTTC
CSVVIQADNEQFF
>.|.|TRBV28|TRBJ1-6
TGTGCCAGCACGACGGATGGGCTTGGTGCTTCACCCCTCCACTTT
CASTTDGLGASPLHF
>TRBD1|.|TRBV5-5|TRBJ1-2
TGTGCCAGCAGCTTGGAAGGACAGGCTGGTTATGGCTACACCTTC
CASSLEGQAGYGYTF
>TRBD1|.|TRBV6-2/TRBV6-3|TRBJ2-1
TGTGCCAGCAGTTACGCCCGGGGACAGATCTACAATGAGCAGTTCTTC
CASSYARGQIYNEQFF
>TRBD1|.|TRBV27|TRBJ2-7
TGTGCCAGCAGTTTATGGGGACAGGGCAGATACGAGCAGTACTTC
CASSLWGQGRYEQYF
>.|few|TRBV6-2/TRBV6-3|TRBJ2-7
TGTGCCAGCAGTTACCCTCGGCTAGCTGGGTACGAGCAGTACTTC
CASSYPRLAGYEQYF
>.|.|TRBV20-1|TRBJ2-1
TGCAGTGCTAGTGGGAGAGACTCCTACAATGAGCAGTTCTTC
CSASGRDSYNEQFF
>.|.|TRBV4-2|TRBJ2-6
TGTGCCAGCAGCCAAGATGGGGCCTCTGGGGCCAACGTCCTGACTTTC
CASSQDGASGANVLTF
>.|.|TRBV9|TRBJ2-5
TGTGCCAGCAGCGGGGGCTTTAAGGGAGAGACCCAGTACTTC
CASSGGFKGETQYF
>.|.|TRBV28|TRBJ2-5
TGTGCCAGCAGCGTGACAAAAGAGACCCAGTACTTC
CASSVTKETQYF
>.|.|TRBV5-6|TRBJ1-2
TGTGCCAGCAGCTTGGTTCAGGGGCACGGCTACACCTTC
CASSLVQGHGYTF
>.|.|TRBV6-2/TRBV6-3|TRBJ2-2
TGTGCCAGCAGTTACTCGATGGGGAGTAACACCGGGGAGCTGTTTTTT
CASSYSMGSNTGELFF
>.|.|TRBV4-3|TRBJ2-3
TGCGCCAGCAGCCAAGGTCGGGGAACCAACACAGATACGCAGTATTTT
CASSQGRGTNTDTQYF
>.|once|TRBV4-1|TRBJ2-7
TGCGCCAGCAGCCTACAGGAGAACTCCTACGAGCAGTACTTC
CASSLQENSYEQYF
>.|.|TRBV7-8|TRBJ1-1
TGTGCCATTATAAAGGGGTATTCGAACACTGAAGCTTTCTTT
CAIIKGYSNTEAFF
>TRBD1|.|TRBV30|TRBJ2-7
TGTGCCTGGGCCCGGGACAGTTCCTACGAGCAGTACTTC
CAWARDSSYEQYF
>TRBD1|.|TRBV6-2/TRBV6-3|TRBJ1-2
TGTGCCAGCAGTTACTCCTCGGGACAGGCCCGTCGTGGTGGCTACACCTTC
CASSYSSGQARRGGYTF
>.|.|TRBV7-8|TRBJ1-4
TGTGCCAGCAGCCTTAATCTCGCGGTTGCAACTAATGAAAAACTGTTTTTT
CASSLNLAVATNEKLFF
>.|.|TRBV7-8|TRBJ2-7
TGTGCCAGCAGCCCCGACAGAACCTACGAGCAGTACTTC
CASSPDRTYEQYF
>TRBD2|once|TRBV5-1|TRBJ2-7
TGCGCCAGCAGCCTAGCGGGACTCCCTAATGTGCAGTACTTC
CASSLAGLPNVQYF
>.|once|TRBV19|TRBJ1-3
TGTGCCACCACGCGGGGCAGTCCTGGAAACACCATATATTTT
CATTRGSPGNTIYF
>.|.|TRBV7-8|TRBJ1-5
TGTGCCAGCAGCTTAGCAACAGAGGGTAACCAGCCCCAGCATTTT
CASSLATEGNQPQHF
>.|.|TRBV27|TRBJ1-2
TGTGCCAGCAGTCTACAGGGTCCCCGTCGAAACTATGGCTACACCTTC
CASSLQGPRRNYGYTF